These 15 T cell receptor beta chains came from one sample sequenced in a study of OX40 agonist ivuxolimab in advanced cancers. Clones were sequenced by immunoSEQ multiplex PCR, and TCRdb holds only the in-frame ones, with some missing. The table lists fewer than 80,000 clones, about 88% of them singletons, with 0.95% to 1.5% in the top ten. The specimen was CD4+ or CD8+ T cells sorted from blood, collected in a trial of the OX40 agonist ivuxolimab. The receptor set was obtained from an adult with an advanced solid tumor such as melanoma, head and neck, liver or kidney cancer.

This clone was counted only a few times. The CDR3 protein is CAWSSLGRYTF. For the CDR3, the DNA is TGTGCCTGGAGTTCCCTCGGACGCTACACCTTC. V gene TRBV30 combines with J gene TRBJ1-2, with unresolved D. Germline CDR1 reads GTSNPN; CDR2 reads SVGIG (reference sequence). V was pared by 2 bases and J by 9 bases, with 10 bases between. The CDR3 consists of 11 residues.

The genes are TRBV5-1 and TRBJ1-1; 11 bases match TRBD1. The V segment lost 3 bases and the J segment 1 base; nucleotides outside the gene matches: 14. The CDR3 runs 19 residues. Germline V CDR1 and CDR2: SGHRS, YFSETQ. Here the CDR3 DNA reads TGCGCCAGCAGCTCACCCAGAAGGACAGGGGGCGCTCAGAACACTGAAGCTTTCTTT. This codes for CASSSPRRTGGAQNTEAFF.

The chain carries TRBV30 and TRBJ2-6; no definite D call. V gave up 2 bases and J gave up 0 bases, with 5 bases separating them. Per germline, CDR1 GTSNPN and CDR2 SVGIG (reference sequence). This CDR3 comprises 14 residues. CDR3 in DNA: TGTGCCTGGAGTTGGGGCTCTGGGGCCAACGTCCTGACTTTC. It codes for CAWSWGSGANVLTF.

The chain recombines TRBV6-1 with TRBJ1-3; D not certain. Trimming removed 2 bases at V and 1 base at J, with 12 bases between. CDR1 and CDR2 (germline): MNHNS, SASEGT. The CDR3 runs 16 residues. This CDR3 reads CASSEYGGFSGNTIYF. CDR3 DNA sequence: TGTGCCAGCAGTGAATATGGTGGATTTTCTGGAAACACCATATATTTT.

This chain links TRBV6-1 with TRBJ2-7; D not resolved. V was shortened by 5 bases and J by 5 bases, with 10 bases between the two germline ends. The CDR3 covers 12 residues. The V gene's germline CDR1 is MNHNS and CDR2 SASEGT. The CDR3 sequence: CASSSQLNEQYF. The CDR3, as DNA: TGTGCCAGCAGTTCCCAACTAAACGAGCAGTACTTC.

The V call is TRBV4-1, the J call TRBJ1-6; possibly TRBD1 for D (6 bases). The CDR3 runs 16 residues. Looked up from germline, CDR1 is MGHRA and CDR2 is YSYEKL. V lost 0 bases to trimming and J lost 8 bases, with 14 bases between them. CDR3 coding DNA: TGCGCCAGCAGCCAAGAGTGGGTGGAGGGGGATTCACCCCTCCACTTT. It is translated as CASSQEWVEGDSPLHF.

This chain links TRBV4-2 with TRBJ2-1, with no clear D. V lost 0 bases and J 10 bases, leaving 16 bases between the germline ends. The CDR3 loop spans 15 amino acids. Per the germline V gene, CDR1 is LGHNA and CDR2 is YNFKEQ. This CDR3 reads CASSQERTARAEQFF. The CDR3 coding sequence is TGTGCCAGCAGCCAAGAAAGAACCGCCCGAGCGGAGCAGTTCTTC.

V gene TRBV19 combines with J gene TRBJ1-5; D remains unclear. V was clipped by 2 bases and J by 4 bases, with 15 bases between them. This CDR3 has 16 amino acids. Germline V gives CDR1 LNHDA, CDR2 SQIVND (reference sequence). The CDR3 DNA reads as TGTGCCAGTAGTATATTTCAACAAGAGGTAAATCAGCCCCAGCATTTT. Encoded protein: CASSIFQQEVNQPQHF.

The CDR3 bases are TGTGCCAGCAGCTCCAGGACAGGGCGTACTGAAGCTTTCTTT. Translation: CASSSRTGRTEAFF. The V gene is TRBV7-9, the J gene TRBJ1-1; 8 bases line up with TRBD1. The CDR3 length is 14 residues. The germline V gene has CDR1 SEHNR and CDR2 FQNEAQ (reference sequence). Trimming cost V 4 bases and J 5 bases; bases outside gene matches: 6.

There are a few counts of this clone. The chain recombines TRBV4-1 with TRBJ1-2; D uncertain. The germline gives CDR1 MGHRA, CDR2 YSYEKL. The germline V and J ends were trimmed by 0 bases and 10 bases, with 9 bases remaining between them. The CDR3 is 12 residues long. The CDR3 sequence is CASSQDRLFYTF. CDR3 nucleotide sequence: TGCGCCAGCAGCCAAGATCGCCTATTCTACACCTTC.

This rearrangement joins TRBV9 to TRBJ1-1, with 9 positions matching TRBD1. V was pared by 0 bases and J by 4 bases, with 4 bases of the junction left unmatched. Per germline, CDR1 SGDLS and CDR2 YYNGEE. The CDR3 runs to 15 residues. The CDR3 loop is CASSVGGTGTTEAFF. As DNA, the CDR3 is TGTGCCAGCAGCGTAGGGGGGACAGGGACCACTGAAGCTTTCTTT. The complete variable domain, with remaining parts taken from reference TRBV9 and TRBJ1-1, reads DSGVTQTPKHLITATGQRVTLRCSPRSGDLSVYWYQQSLDQGLQFLIQYYNGEERAKGNILERFSAQQFPDLHSELNLSSLELGDSALYFCASSVGGTGTTEAFFGQGTRLTVV.

This rearrangement joins TRBV6-5 to TRBJ1-1; D not resolved. This CDR3 spans 13 amino acids. Germline lookup yields CDR1 MNHEY and CDR2 SVGAGI. V was cut by 6 bases and J by 4 bases, with 12 bases left in between. The CDR3 DNA reads as TGTGCCAGCAGCGTCGACAAGGCCACTGAAGCTTTCTTT. Amino acid sequence: CASSVDKATEAFF.

The chain employs TRBV5-5 and TRBJ2-7; D possibly corresponds to TRBD1 (6 bases). Germline V gene sequence: CDR1 SGHKS, CDR2 YYEKEE (reference sequence). The germline V and J ends were trimmed by 4 bases and 4 bases, with 15 bases remaining between them. The CDR3 length is 14 residues. CDR3 amino acids: CASSAEDRLYEQYF. The CDR3 bases are TGTGCCAGCAGCGCGGAGGACAGACTTTACGAGCAGTACTTC.

The table lists this clone with a count of one. The chain couples TRBV7-9 to TRBJ1-2, with D perhaps matching TRBD1 (6 bases). CDR1 and CDR2 (germline): SEHNR, FQNEAQ (reference sequence). The CDR3 spans 12 residues. V lost 3 bases and J 7 bases, leaving 9 bases between the germline ends. CDR3 in amino acids: CASSFAGVGYTF. DNA of the CDR3: TGTGCCAGCAGCTTCGCAGGGGTTGGCTACACCTTC.

This CDR3 is CASSPSGNYEQYF. The CDR3 DNA is TGTGCCAGCTCACCCAGCGGTAACTACGAGCAGTACTTC. The genes are TRBV18 and TRBJ2-7, with D possibly matching TRBD2 (5 bases). Germline V gives CDR1 KGHSH, CDR2 LQKENI. The CDR3 length is 13 residues. Trimming shortened V by 3 bases and J by 3 bases, and 9 bases separated the two germline ends.